This TCR beta chain was sequenced in a study of T cell responses to AZD1222 COVID-19 vaccine. About the research overall: Pooled samples include second doses given at about 4 or 12 weeks.

Profiled with immunoSEQ multiplex PCR; TCRdb holds only in-frame clones, not every one. This table holds approximately 110,000 clones, approximately 89% found once. About this clone itself: The antigen is undetermined.

Study findings and constraints: With dominance at 160-218 and 743-854, vaccine-associated CD4 TCRs spanned spike. There were mostly white British donors and more females than males, and clonal diversity was possibly underestimated. Spike-specific TCR breadth and depth both grew after two AZD1222 doses.

This CDR3 contains 12 residues. CDR1 is LGHDT and CDR2 is YNNKEL in the germline V gene (reference sequence). After removal of 5 bases from V and 4 bases from J, the junction contained 2 bases not matched to a gene. The chain has TRBV3-1 (or the pseudogene TRBV3-2) and TRBJ2-7; 7 bases match TRBD1. The sample was peripheral blood, taken on day 0 of AZD1222 vaccination. This sequence originates from an adult in good health. The CDR3 DNA follows: TGTGCCAGCAGCAACAGGGGTTACGAGCAGTACTTC. This codes for CASSNRGYEQYF.